The 22 T cell receptor beta chains given below trace back to one sample, sequenced in a study of T cell repertoires in cytomegalovirus infection. TCRdb independently ran MiXCR on the reads; one entry per CDR3 protein. The top ten hold more than 5.5% of the sample, which has some 220,000 distinct CDR3 sequences, about 5.9% seen once. Input material: PBMCs. The receptor source for this set is a human donor in good health (CMV status not recorded). Some clones in this sample may be carry-over from other donors' samples.

This clonotype has a count of ten or more. The gene calls are TRBV6-6 and TRBJ1-6; D remains ambiguous. Trimming took off 5 bases at V and 8 bases at J, with 13 bases between the two ends. Germline CDR1 reads MNHNY; CDR2 reads SVGAGI (reference sequence). This CDR3 comprises 14 residues. CDR3 amino acids: CASSALWEDSPLHF. The CDR3 DNA reads TGTGCCAGCAGTGCCCTCTGGGAGGATTCACCCCTCCACTTT.

Many counts were recorded for this clonotype. The V call is TRBV7-2, the J call TRBJ1-2; D might be TRBD1 (6 bases). The CDR3 extends over 14 amino acids. The ends were cut back, 4 bases at V and 6 bases at J, with 15 bases in the middle. CDR1 and CDR2 from the germline V gene are SGHTA and FQGNSA. CDR3 bases: TGTGCCAGCAGCTCGGAAACAGGGCCCCATGGCTACACCTTC. Amino acid sequence: CASSSETGPHGYTF.

This clonotype turned up a few times. J is TRBJ1-1 and V is TRBV29-1, with D maybe TRBD1 (6 bases). There are 12 residues in the CDR3. CDR1 SQVTM and CDR2 ANQGSEA come from the germline V gene. Trimming took 3 bases from V and 5 from J, leaving 10 bases between them. The CDR3 is CSVEGHGTEAFF. For the CDR3, the DNA is TGCAGCGTTGAGGGACATGGGACTGAAGCTTTCTTT.

This clonotype was picked up many times. The V call is TRBV20-1, the J call TRBJ2-1; 7 nucleotides align to TRBD2. The CDR3 length is 14 residues. Germline V gives CDR1 DFQATT, CDR2 SNEGSKA (reference sequence). V gave up 7 bases and J gave up 8 bases; unmatched junction bases: 14. The CDR3 sequence is CSGVRDYVLDEQFF. For the CDR3, the DNA is TGCAGTGGTGTAAGGGACTACGTGTTGGATGAGCAGTTCTTC.

This clonotype was picked up a small number of times. V usage is TRBV6-2 or TRBV6-3 and J usage is TRBJ2-7; 13 positions agree with TRBD2. This CDR3 region has 13 residues. V dropped 7 bases and J dropped 4; count of bases not matched to a gene: 1. CDR1 is MNHEY and CDR2 is SVGEGT in the germline V gene. The CDR3 nucleotides are TGTGCCAGCACGACTAGCGGGAGGTACGAGCAGTACTTC. This encodes CASTTSGRYEQYF.

This clonotype appeared a few times. The gene calls are TRBV20-1 and TRBJ1-1, with D perhaps TRBD1 (6 bases). V was cut by 1 base and J by 1 base, with 19 bases left in between. The CDR3 sequence is 17 residues long. Germline-derived CDR1 and CDR2 are DFQATT and SNEGSKA (reference sequence). CDR3 DNA: TGCAGTGCTAGAGCCAGGGGAATTAGATCTCCGAACACTGAAGCTTTCTTT. Encoded protein: CSARARGIRSPNTEAFF.

This clonotype was observed at least ten times. The gene calls are TRBV9 and TRBJ1-4, with D perhaps matching TRBD1 (5 bases). V lost 3 bases to trimming and J lost 10 bases, with 19 bases between them. The CDR3 is 15 amino acids. Germline V lookup: CDR1 SGDLS, CDR2 YYNGEE. CDR3 residues: CASSGAGTRDGKLFF. The CDR3 DNA follows: TGTGCCAGCAGCGGAGCCGGGACTCGGGATGGAAAACTGTTTTTT.

This clonotype came up many times. The chain links TRBV5-4 to TRBJ2-7; D may be TRBD1 (5 bases). In germline, CDR1 is SGHNT, CDR2 YYREEE (reference sequence). Trimming left V 1 base short and J 5 bases short, with 13 bases between. CDR3 length equals 14 residues. The CDR3 here is CASSLLAGFDEQYF. In nucleotides, the CDR3 is TGTGCCAGCAGCTTGCTGGCAGGGTTCGACGAGCAGTACTTC.

This clonotype showed up many times. The genes are TRBV23-1 and TRBJ2-7; D call uncertain. TRBV23-1 is an open reading frame whose function is uncertain. This CDR3 is 18 amino acids long. V lost 1 base and J lost 3, with 22 bases in between. CDR3 in amino acids: CASSQYIDRTAHFYEQYF. CDR3 DNA sequence: TGCGCCAGCAGTCAATACATTGATCGTACAGCCCATTTCTACGAGCAGTACTTC.

Ten or more counts support this clonotype. This rearrangement joins TRBV30 to TRBJ1-2, with TRBD1 as a possible D gene (6 bases). The CDR3 contains 12 residues. The germline gives CDR1 GTSNPN, CDR2 SVGIG (reference sequence). Trimming took 5 bases from V and 2 from J, leaving 9 bases between them. CDR3 residues: CAWDRTNYGYTF. CDR3 bases: TGTGCCTGGGACAGGACCAACTATGGCTACACCTTC.

This clonotype was observed many times. The chain combines TRBV12-3 or TRBV12-4 with TRBJ1-5; D is perhaps TRBD1 (5 bases). This CDR3 comprises 14 residues. Trimming removed 1 base from V and 4 bases from J, with 8 bases in between. The CDR3 loop is CASSLERGNQPQHF. CDR3 in DNA: TGTGCCAGCAGTTTAGAAAGGGGAAATCAGCCCCAGCATTTT.

This clonotype has ten or more counts. The chain employs TRBV7-2 and TRBJ2-5, with unresolved D. The germline V gene has CDR1 SGHTA and CDR2 FQGNSA. The CDR3 covers 14 residues. Between the trimmed V and J ends, which lost 2 bases and 5 bases, there was a span of 12 bases. In nucleotides, the CDR3 is TGTGCCAGCAGCTTAACGGAAGGGCGGGAGACCCAGTACTTC. It codes for CASSLTEGRETQYF.

This clonotype has a count of ten or more. V and J are TRBV5-1 and TRBJ2-1, with D unclear. V lost 1 base to trimming and J lost 0 bases, with 5 bases between them. Germline lookup yields CDR1 SGHRS and CDR2 YFSETQ. This CDR3 spans 14 amino acids. This CDR3 is CASSLQSSYNEQFF. Written as DNA, the CDR3 is TGCGCCAGCAGCTTGCAAAGCTCCTACAATGAGCAGTTCTTC. Full variable domain (outside the CDR3, taken from reference TRBV5-1 and TRBJ2-1): KAGVTQTPRYLIKTRGQQVTLSCSPISGHRSVSWYQQTPGQGLQFLFEYFSETQRNKGNFPGRFSGRQFSNSRSEMNVSTLELGDSALYLCASSLQSSYNEQFFGPGTRLTVL.

The table lists this clonotype with many counts. This rearrangement joins TRBV7-6 to TRBJ2-1; the match to TRBD2 covers 10 bases. V shed 5 bases and J 9 bases; nucleotides not matched to a gene: 13. This CDR3 has 16 amino acids. Germline V gives CDR1 SGHVS, CDR2 FNYEAQ. DNA of the CDR3: TGTGCCAGCAGCGGAAGCCGCAGCGGGGGGGCCCGTGAGCAGTTCTTC. Its protein is CASSGSRSGGAREQFF.

The sample holds many counts of this clonotype. This chain connects TRBV7-3 to TRBJ2-3; TRBD1 might be the D (5 bases). With 2 bases removed from V and 8 bases from J, the gap between germline ends came to 14 bases. CDR3 size: 14 residues. The germline gives CDR1 SGHTA, CDR2 FQGTGA. The CDR3 sequence: CASSLDRAQGTQYF. CDR3 in DNA: TGTGCCAGCAGCTTAGACCGGGCGCAGGGTACGCAGTATTTT.

This clonotype has more than one count but fewer than ten. The V and J genes are TRBV20-1 and TRBJ2-5, with D possibly being TRBD2 (5 bases). Germline V lookup: CDR1 DFQATT, CDR2 SNEGSKA (reference sequence). V dropped 1 base and J dropped 5 bases, with 14 bases sitting between them. The CDR3 extends over 14 amino acids. For the CDR3, the DNA is TGCAGTGCTAGAGCACCGGGGTCTGGGGAGACCCAGTACTTC. Translated, it gives CSARAPGSGETQYF.

This clonotype was recorded at least ten times. The V and J genes are TRBV5-1 and TRBJ2-2; D unresolved. The CDR3 spans 13 residues. With 7 bases removed from V and 5 bases from J, the gap between germline ends came to 12 bases. Germline CDR1 reads SGHRS; CDR2 reads YFSETQ. The CDR3, as DNA: TGCGCCAGCCTAACCCCTGGTACCGGGGAGCTGTTTTTT. Its protein is CASLTPGTGELFF. Variable domain in full (rest from reference TRBV5-1 and TRBJ2-2): KAGVTQTPRYLIKTRGQQVTLSCSPISGHRSVSWYQQTPGQGLQFLFEYFSETQRNKGNFPGRFSGRQFSNSRSEMNVSTLELGDSALYLCASLTPGTGELFFGEGSRLTVL.

This clonotype was found many times. The chain recombines TRBV20-1 with TRBJ1-5; TRBD1 agrees at 7 bases. There are 13 residues in the CDR3. The junction had 5 bases not matched to a gene; V was cut back by 2 bases and J by 7 bases. CDR1 and CDR2 from the germline V gene are DFQATT and SNEGSKA (reference sequence). CDR3 sequence reads: CSARYRGGQPQHF. The CDR3 bases are TGCAGTGCTAGATACAGGGGAGGGCAGCCCCAGCATTTT.

At least ten counts were recorded for this clonotype. V gene TRBV7-2 combines with J gene TRBJ1-1; D unclear. CDR1 SGHTA and CDR2 FQGNSA come from the germline V gene. The CDR3 covers 13 residues. The V and J ends lost 2 bases and 4 bases respectively, with 8 bases between them. The CDR3 spells CASSLTGRTEAFF. The CDR3, as DNA: TGTGCCAGCAGCTTAACGGGCCGCACTGAAGCTTTCTTT. The entire variable domain, with the rest obtained from reference TRBV7-2 and TRBJ1-1, is as follows: GAGVSQSPSNKVTEKGKDVELRCDPISGHTALYWYRQSLGQGLEFLIYFQGNSAPDKSGLPSDRFSAERTGGSVSTLTIQRTQQEDSAVYLCASSLTGRTEAFFGQGTRLTVV.

This clonotype was counted many times. The chain carries TRBV25-1 and TRBJ1-4; D might be TRBD1 (5 bases). V was pared by 1 base and J by 7 bases, with 13 bases between. Germline-derived CDR1 and CDR2 are MGHDK and SYGVNS. This CDR3 has 15 amino acids. CDR3 bases: TGTGCCAGCAGTGAATCGCAGGGTCGGACTGAAAAACTGTTTTTT. Protein sequence: CASSESQGRTEKLFF.

This clonotype was recorded many times. The chain combines TRBV30 with TRBJ2-7, with TRBD2 matching 9 bases. The CDR3 runs to 16 residues. Germline V lookup: CDR1 GTSNPN, CDR2 SVGIG (reference sequence). Germline trimming cut 0 bases from V and 7 bases from J; bases unmatched to any gene: 13. The CDR3 sequence is CAWSVRVGTSPGEQYF. CDR3 bases: TGTGCCTGGAGTGTAAGGGTCGGGACTAGCCCAGGAGAGCAGTACTTC.

The table lists this clonotype with many counts. The rearrangement uses TRBV7-2 and TRBJ2-7; TRBD1 might be the D (5 bases). Germline CDR1 and CDR2: SGHTA and FQGNSA. Trimming pared 6 bases from V and 0 bases from J, leaving 12 bases between. The CDR3 consists of 14 residues. The CDR3, as DNA: TGTGCCAGCAGATCTACAGGTACCTCCTACGAGCAGTACTTC. Translating gives CASRSTGTSYEQYF. Looking up the rest from reference TRBV7-2 and TRBJ2-7 gives the full variable domain: GAGVSQSPSNKVTEKGKDVELRCDPISGHTALYWYRQSLGQGLEFLIYFQGNSAPDKSGLPSDRFSAERTGGSVSTLTIQRTQQEDSAVYLCASRSTGTSYEQYFGPGTRLTVT.